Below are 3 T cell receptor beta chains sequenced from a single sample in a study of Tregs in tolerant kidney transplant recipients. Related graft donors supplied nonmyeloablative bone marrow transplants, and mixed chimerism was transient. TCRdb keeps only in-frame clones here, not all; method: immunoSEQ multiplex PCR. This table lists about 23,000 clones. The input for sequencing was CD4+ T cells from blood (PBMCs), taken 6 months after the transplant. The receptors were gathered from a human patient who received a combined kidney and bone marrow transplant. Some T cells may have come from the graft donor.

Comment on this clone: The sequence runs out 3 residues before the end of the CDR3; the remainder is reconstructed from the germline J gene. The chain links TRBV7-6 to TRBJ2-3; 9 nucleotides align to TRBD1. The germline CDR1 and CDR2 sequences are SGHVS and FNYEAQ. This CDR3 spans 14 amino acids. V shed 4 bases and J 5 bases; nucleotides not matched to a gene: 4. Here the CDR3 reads CASSSPGQGDTQYF. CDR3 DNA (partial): TGTGCCAGCAGCTCCCCGGGACAGGGAGATACG.

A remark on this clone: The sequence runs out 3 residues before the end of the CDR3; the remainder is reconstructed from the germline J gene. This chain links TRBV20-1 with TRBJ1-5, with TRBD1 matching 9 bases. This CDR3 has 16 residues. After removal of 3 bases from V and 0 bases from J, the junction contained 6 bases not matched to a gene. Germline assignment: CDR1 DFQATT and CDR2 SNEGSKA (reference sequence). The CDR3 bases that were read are TGCAGTGCTAGGGACAGGGGAACTTATAGCAATCAGCCC. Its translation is CSARDRGTYSNQP. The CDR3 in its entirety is CSARDRGTYSNQPQHF.

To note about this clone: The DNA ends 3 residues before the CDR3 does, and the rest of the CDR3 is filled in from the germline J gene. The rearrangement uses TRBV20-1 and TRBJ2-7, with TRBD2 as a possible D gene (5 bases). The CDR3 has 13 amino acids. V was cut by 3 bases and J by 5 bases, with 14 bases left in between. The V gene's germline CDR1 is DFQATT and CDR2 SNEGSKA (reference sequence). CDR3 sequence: CSASGRVDHEQYF. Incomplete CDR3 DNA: TGCAGTGCTAGTGGGCGGGTGGATCACGAG.